This TCR beta chain is drawn from a study of TIL therapy for anti-PD-1-resistant metastatic lung cancer. Study at large: Patients then received nivolumab; progressors got lymphodepletion, TIL and IL-2.

The libraries were made with immunoSEQ v3. Produced via immunoSEQ multiplex PCR; TCRdb's table is partial and in-frame only. The table has approximately 45,000 clones, less than 80% seen once. The germline V gene has CDR1 SQVTM and CDR2 ANQGSEA. Germline trimming cut 4 bases from V and 3 bases from J; bases unmatched to any gene: 10. This CDR3 spans 15 amino acids. Time point: pre-treatment sample, taken before nivolumab and TIL therapy. The chain has TRBV29-1 and TRBJ2-7; 9 nucleotides align to TRBD2. The sample in question was blood, obtained at baseline. This receptor was identified in an older man with non-small cell lung cancer. CDR3 DNA: TGCAGCGTTGTTTCCAATAGCGGGAGAGGCTACGAGCAGTACTTC. It is translated as CSVVSNSGRGYEQYF.